The source of this T cell receptor beta chain is a study of blood T cells in healthy people across ages. Across the whole study: There was about one barcoded beta molecule captured by template switching per two T cells.

Study-wide points: Because donor CMV status was unknown, expanded clonotype changes were possibly confounded.

PCR was performed a second time for roughly 7 to 11 cycles using a sample-barcoded 5' primer and a J-beta primer mix. Per sample, CDR3-containing paired-end reads numbered at least 2.5 million. TCRdb called the 5' RACE reads again in MiXCR, with one record for every CDR3 protein. The profile covers over 950,000 distinct CDR3 sequences, with roughly two fifths appearing a single time and around 14% taken by the ten largest. Germline CDR1 SGDLS, CDR2 YYNGEE. The length of the CDR3 is 16 residues. V trimming: 4 bases; J trimming: 3 bases; junction bases outside the gene matches: 5. A remark on this clonotype: The antigen is unknown.

Donors gave 8 to 10 milliliters of peripheral blood apiece. Sequencing was carried out using blood. This receptor was taken from a man aged 18 to 29 in good health. The J gene is TRBJ2-1, the V gene TRBV9, with TRBD2 matching 12 bases. CDR3 DNA: TGTGCCAGCAGCCCGAGGACTAGCGGGAACTACAATGAGCAGTTCTTC. Protein product: CASSPRTSGNYNEQFF. The entire variable domain, with the rest obtained from reference TRBV9 and TRBJ2-1, is as follows: DSGVTQTPKHLITATGQRVTLRCSPRSGDLSVYWYQQSLDQGLQFLIQYYNGEERAKGNILERFSAQQFPDLHSELNLSSLELGDSALYFCASSPRTSGNYNEQFFGPGTRLTVL.